This entry concerns a single TCR beta chain. Its target is unknown. The CDR3 length is 18 residues. This sample was taken from a study of T cell responses to AZD1222 COVID-19 vaccine. Whole-study findings and limits: AZD1222 recipients seropositive at baseline numbered only 6 or 7.

Generated by immunoSEQ multiplex PCR, the TCRdb table keeps only in-frame clones and is missing some. The sample has approximately 150,000 clones; over 80% are singletons. The chain recombines TRBV21-1 with TRBJ2-1; the D call in the table, TRBD2, was not verified against the DNA. TRBV21-1 is a pseudogene locus. The source was peripheral blood, collected 28 days after the second dose of the MenACWY control vaccine. The clonotype comes from an adult who received the MenACWY meningococcal vaccine as a control. The DNA of the CDR3 is TGTGCCAGCAGCAGCCCTTCACTAACGGGAGGGGTAAGCAATGAGCAGTTCTTC. Translated: CASSSPSLTGGVSNEQFF.